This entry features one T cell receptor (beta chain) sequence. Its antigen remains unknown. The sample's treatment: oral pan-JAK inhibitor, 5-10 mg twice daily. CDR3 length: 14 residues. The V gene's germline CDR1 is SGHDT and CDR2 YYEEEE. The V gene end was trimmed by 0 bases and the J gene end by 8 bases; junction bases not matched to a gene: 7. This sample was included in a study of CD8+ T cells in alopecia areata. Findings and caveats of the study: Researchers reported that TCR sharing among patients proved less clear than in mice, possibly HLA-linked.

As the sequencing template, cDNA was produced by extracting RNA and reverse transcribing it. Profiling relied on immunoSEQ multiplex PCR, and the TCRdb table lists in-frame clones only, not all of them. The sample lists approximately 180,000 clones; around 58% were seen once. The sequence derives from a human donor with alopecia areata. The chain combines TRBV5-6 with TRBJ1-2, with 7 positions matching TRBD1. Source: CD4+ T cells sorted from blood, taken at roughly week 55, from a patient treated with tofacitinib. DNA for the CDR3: TGTGCCAGCAGCTTGGTCGACAGGGAGTTCGGCTACACCTTC. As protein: CASSLVDREFGYTF.